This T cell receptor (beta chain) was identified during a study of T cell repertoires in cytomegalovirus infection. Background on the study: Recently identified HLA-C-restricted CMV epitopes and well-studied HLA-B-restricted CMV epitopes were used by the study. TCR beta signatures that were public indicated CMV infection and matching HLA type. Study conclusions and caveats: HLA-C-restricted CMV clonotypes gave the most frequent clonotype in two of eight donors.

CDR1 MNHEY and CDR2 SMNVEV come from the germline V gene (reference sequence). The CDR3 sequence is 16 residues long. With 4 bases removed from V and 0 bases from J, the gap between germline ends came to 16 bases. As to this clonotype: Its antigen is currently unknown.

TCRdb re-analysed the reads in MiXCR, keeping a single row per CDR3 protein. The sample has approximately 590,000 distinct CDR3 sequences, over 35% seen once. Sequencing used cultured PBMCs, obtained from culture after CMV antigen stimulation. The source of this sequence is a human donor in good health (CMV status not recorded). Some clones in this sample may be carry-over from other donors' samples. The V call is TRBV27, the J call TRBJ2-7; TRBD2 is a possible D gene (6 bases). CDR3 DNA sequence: TGTGCCAGCAGTTCCAGGACGGGACTGAGCTCCTACGAGCAGTACTTC. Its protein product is CASSSRTGLSSYEQYF.